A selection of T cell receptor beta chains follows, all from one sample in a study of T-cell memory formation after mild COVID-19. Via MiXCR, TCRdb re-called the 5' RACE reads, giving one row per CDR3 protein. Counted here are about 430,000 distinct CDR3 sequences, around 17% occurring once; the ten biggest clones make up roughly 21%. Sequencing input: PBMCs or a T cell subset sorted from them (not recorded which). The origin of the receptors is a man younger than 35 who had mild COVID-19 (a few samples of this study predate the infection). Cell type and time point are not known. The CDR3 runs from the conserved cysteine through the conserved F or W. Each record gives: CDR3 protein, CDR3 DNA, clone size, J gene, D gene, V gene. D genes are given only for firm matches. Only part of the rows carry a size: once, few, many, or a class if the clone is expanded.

CDR3aa: CASSRLAGSLQNEQFF
CDR3nt: TGTGCCAGCAGCAGACTAGCGGGGTCCCTCCAAAATGAGCAGTTCTTC
abundance: few
j_gene: TRBJ2-1
d_gene: TRBD2
v_gene: TRBV6-5

CDR3aa: CASSLVTGPYGYTF
CDR3nt: TGTGCCAGCAGCTTAGTCACCGGTCCTTATGGCTACACCTTC
abundance: NA
j_gene: TRBJ1-2
d_gene: NA
v_gene: TRBV7-2

CDR3aa: CASSQVPRQGADEQFF
CDR3nt: TGCGCCAGCAGCCAAGTTCCGCGGCAAGGGGCCGATGAGCAGTTCTTC
abundance: NA
j_gene: TRBJ2-1
d_gene: NA
v_gene: TRBV4-1

CDR3aa: CASTLGSGTDTQYF
CDR3nt: TGTGCCAGCACTCTGGGGTCCGGCACAGATACGCAGTATTTT
abundance: few
j_gene: TRBJ2-3
d_gene: NA
v_gene: TRBV7-2

CDR3aa: CASKGTDRYEQYF
CDR3nt: TGTGCCAGCAAGGGGACAGACCGCTACGAGCAGTACTTC
abundance: NA
j_gene: TRBJ2-7
d_gene: TRBD1
v_gene: TRBV6-6

CDR3aa: CSANRYPRVRTDTQYF
CDR3nt: TGCAGTGCTAATCGTTACCCCAGGGTGAGGACAGATACGCAGTATTTT
abundance: few
j_gene: TRBJ2-3
d_gene: NA
v_gene: TRBV20-1

CDR3aa: CASSLGQGYGRYF
CDR3nt: TGCGCCAGCAGCTTGGGACAGGGTTACGGACGGTACTTC
abundance: many
j_gene: TRBJ2-4
d_gene: TRBD1
v_gene: TRBV5-1

CDR3aa: CASRRTGSPGELFF
CDR3nt: TGTGCCAGCAGAAGGACAGGTTCCCCCGGGGAGCTGTTTTTT
abundance: NA
j_gene: TRBJ2-2
d_gene: TRBD1
v_gene: TRBV5-5

CDR3aa: CASARGGSGELFF
CDR3nt: TGTGCCAGCGCCCGGGGGGGCAGCGGGGAGCTGTTTTTT
abundance: NA
j_gene: TRBJ2-2
d_gene: TRBD2
v_gene: TRBV6-5

CDR3aa: CASSQVGSYNSPLHF
CDR3nt: TGCGCCAGCAGCCAGGTCGGCTCCTATAATTCACCCCTCCACTTT
abundance: NA
j_gene: TRBJ1-6
d_gene: NA
v_gene: TRBV4-3

CDR3aa: CASSLLGVTDTQYF
CDR3nt: TGTGCCAGCAGCCTCCTGGGGGTAACAGATACGCAGTATTTT
abundance: NA
j_gene: TRBJ2-3
d_gene: NA
v_gene: TRBV5-1

CDR3aa: CASSSRTAETQYF
CDR3nt: TGTGCCAGCAGCTCTCGGACAGCCGAGACCCAGTACTTC
abundance: few
j_gene: TRBJ2-5
d_gene: NA
v_gene: TRBV7-2

CDR3aa: CASSEQTGGNQPQHF
CDR3nt: TGTGCCAGCAGTGAACAAACGGGGGGCAATCAGCCCCAGCATTTT
abundance: NA
j_gene: TRBJ1-5
d_gene: NA
v_gene: TRBV25-1

CDR3aa: CASSRDPAGNQPQHF
CDR3nt: TGTGCCAGCAGCCGTGACCCGGCCGGGAATCAGCCCCAGCATTTT
abundance: NA
j_gene: TRBJ1-5
d_gene: NA
v_gene: TRBV7-2